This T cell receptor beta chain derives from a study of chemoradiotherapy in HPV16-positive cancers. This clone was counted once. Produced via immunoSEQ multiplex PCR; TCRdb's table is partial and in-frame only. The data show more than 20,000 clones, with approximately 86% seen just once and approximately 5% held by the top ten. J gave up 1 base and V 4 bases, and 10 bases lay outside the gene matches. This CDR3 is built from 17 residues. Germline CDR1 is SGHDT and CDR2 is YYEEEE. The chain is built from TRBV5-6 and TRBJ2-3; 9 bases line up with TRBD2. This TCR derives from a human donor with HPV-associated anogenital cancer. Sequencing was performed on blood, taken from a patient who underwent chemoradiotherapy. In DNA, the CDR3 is TGTGCCAGCAGCGGAACCTTTGCTAGCGGGGGCACAGATACGCAGTATTTT. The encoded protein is CASSGTFASGGTDTQYF.